The next 26 T cell receptor beta chains were all read from a single sample in a study of spatial heterogeneity in lung cancer. Study-wide results and limits: Higher tumor mutation counts went along with higher counts of expanded intratumoral alpha and beta TCRs.

Stated time point: sample taken at primary tumor resection. TCRdb reanalysed the 5' RACE reads using MiXCR and keeps one entry per CDR3 protein. Here the sample spans 7,800 or so distinct CDR3 sequences, about 7.7% being singletons. These receptors lack a known antigen. The material sequenced was lung tumor tissue, taken at surgery. The receptors come from a male donor with early-stage non-small cell lung cancer.

In its sample, this clonotype ranks as medium-sized. This beta chain lies outside the target of a library built for alpha chains; its clone size means little. The CDR3, as DNA: TGTGCCAGCACCCCACGGCAGCGGGAGTACACCGGGGAGCTGTTTTTT. Its protein product is CASTPRQREYTGELFF. The chain carries TRBV28 and TRBJ2-2; the match to TRBD2 covers 8 bases. J gave up 3 bases and V 7 bases, and 10 bases lay outside the gene matches. This CDR3 has 16 amino acids. Germline CDR1 reads MDHEN; CDR2 reads SYDVKM.

There are many counts of this clonotype. Since the library was made to target alpha chains, this beta chain is a stray read and its abundance is not meaningful. The J gene is TRBJ2-7, the V gene TRBV5-6, with 11 bases lining up with TRBD1. Germline lookup yields CDR1 SGHDT and CDR2 YYEEEE. The CDR3 is 15 amino acids. The V gene end was trimmed by 1 base and the J gene end by 5 bases; junction bases not matched to a gene: 5. CDR3 region: CASSLRTGGVHEQYF. Written as DNA, the CDR3 is TGTGCCAGCAGCTTGAGGACAGGGGGCGTCCACGAGCAGTACTTC.

This clonotype appeared many times. This beta chain is a stray sequence in a library constructed for alpha chains; its clone size is not meaningful. The V gene is TRBV4-1, the J gene TRBJ2-1; 9 bases are a match to TRBD2. The V gene end was trimmed by 3 bases and the J gene end by 7 bases; junction bases not matched to a gene: 4. Germline V gene data show CDR1 as MGHRA and CDR2 as YSYEKL. This CDR3 has 14 amino acids. CDR3 amino acids: CASSQTSGRNEQFF. DNA for the CDR3: TGCGCCAGCAGCCAGACTAGCGGTCGAAATGAGCAGTTCTTC.

Relative to its sample, this clonotype is medium-sized. For a library built for alpha chains, this beta chain is a stray read; little rests on its size. This sequence joins TRBV18 and TRBJ2-1; possibly TRBD2 for D (5 bases). This CDR3 has 15 residues. The V and J ends lost 3 bases and 7 bases respectively, with 16 bases between them. Germline V lookup: CDR1 KGHSH, CDR2 LQKENI. The CDR3 bases are TGTGCCAGCTCACCGGACGCCATCTCGGGGAATGAGCAGTTCTTC. Amino acids: CASSPDAISGNEQFF.

This clonotype rates as medium-sized. This beta chain slipped into a library made for alpha chains as a stray read, so its size is not meaningful. The gene calls are TRBV28 and TRBJ1-6; D is unclear. V was shortened by 4 bases and J by 7 bases, with 5 bases between the two germline ends. There are 12 residues in the CDR3. The V gene's germline CDR1 is MDHEN and CDR2 SYDVKM. The CDR3 coding sequence is TGTGCCAGCAGTTCAAGGAATTCACCCCTCCACTTT. Protein product: CASSSRNSPLHF. The full variable domain, with the rest looked up from reference TRBV28 and TRBJ1-6, is DVKVTQSSRYLVKRTGEKVFLECVQDMDHENMFWYRQDPGLGLRLIYFSYDVKMKEKGDIPEGYSVSREKKERFSLILESASTNQTSMYLCASSSRNSPLHFGNGTRLTVT.

This clonotype was observed a few times. Since it is a stray read in a library aimed at alpha chains, this beta chain has a size that is not meaningful. The chain joins TRBV12-3 or TRBV12-4 to TRBJ2-1, with 8 bases identical to TRBD1. Trimming took 8 bases from V and 10 from J; bases not matched to a gene: 13. The CDR3 has 14 amino acids. CDR3 sequence (DNA): TGTGCCAGCGGAGGACAGGGTGGGTTGAGAGAGCAGTTCTTC. Protein sequence: CASGGQGGLREQFF.

This clonotype is medium-sized (0.01 to 0.1%). The library was built for alpha chains, so this beta chain is an off-target read and its size means little. This chain joins TRBV5-1 and TRBJ2-7; D perhaps matches TRBD1 (6 bases). The CDR3 runs to 14 residues. The V gene's germline CDR1 is SGHRS and CDR2 YFSETQ. The germline V and J ends were trimmed by 3 bases and 2 bases, with 12 bases remaining between them. The CDR3 reads CASSSRTDAYEQYF. The CDR3 DNA reads TGCGCCAGCAGCTCGAGGACAGATGCCTACGAGCAGTACTTC.

This clonotype was seen ten or more times. The library was designed around alpha chains, so this beta chain is a stray read whose abundance carries little weight. This chain joins TRBV20-1 and TRBJ2-5; TRBD2 might be the D (5 bases). V lost 0 bases and J lost 6, with 8 bases in between. The CDR3 totals 12 residues. Germline loops: CDR1 DFQATT, CDR2 SNEGSKA (reference sequence). CDR3 loop: CSAREREQTQYF. The CDR3, as DNA: TGCAGTGCTAGAGAGAGGGAGCAGACCCAGTACTTC.

By share of the sample, this clonotype is medium-sized. The library was prepared for alpha chains; this beta chain is a stray read, so its frequency means little. The chain has TRBV20-1 and TRBJ1-6, with 7 bases identical to TRBD1. Germline loops: CDR1 DFQATT, CDR2 SNEGSKA (reference sequence). CDR3 length equals 15 residues. The ends lost 1 base at V and 9 bases at J; junction bases unmatched: 9. CDR3 loop: CSARVALGGGSPLHF. The CDR3 nucleotides read TGCAGTGCTAGAGTAGCGTTAGGGGGCGGTTCACCCCTCCACTTT.

The sample holds many counts of this clonotype. As an off-target read in a library built for alpha chains, this beta chain has a frequency of little significance. V is TRBV10-1 and J is TRBJ2-3, with D perhaps matching TRBD1 (6 bases). Germline values: CDR1 WNHNN, CDR2 SYGVQD (reference sequence). The CDR3 contains 13 residues. The ends were cut back, 3 bases at V and 6 bases at J, with 10 bases in the middle. The CDR3 DNA is TGCGCCAGCAGTGATGGACAGTTTGATACGCAGTATTTT. Encoded protein: CASSDGQFDTQYF.

This clonotype was found a few times. This beta chain is a stray read from a library made for alpha chains; its abundance is not meaningful. The rearrangement uses TRBV28 and TRBJ1-2, with a tentative D call TRBD1 (5 bases). The CDR3 runs to 13 residues. From germline, CDR1 is MDHEN and CDR2 SYDVKM. Trimming shortened V by 10 bases and J by 8 bases, and 20 bases separated the two germline ends. The CDR3 here is CATDRDEIRGYTF. The CDR3 DNA is TGTGCCACCGACCGGGACGAAATAAGGGGCTACACCTTC.

By proportion, this clonotype is medium-sized. Since the library was made to target alpha chains, this beta chain is a stray read and its abundance is not meaningful. This rearrangement joins TRBV12-3 or TRBV12-4 to TRBJ1-5; the D is unclear. The CDR3 is 14 residues long. V was pared by 0 bases and J by 3 bases, with 6 bases between. Here the CDR3 reads CASSLAKVNQPQHF. The CDR3 DNA sequence: TGTGCCAGCAGTTTAGCGAAAGTCAATCAGCCCCAGCATTTT.

This clonotype was seen a few times. In a library made to pick up alpha chains, this beta chain is a stray read with a size that means little. The J gene is TRBJ1-2, the V gene TRBV5-4, with D perhaps TRBD1 (5 bases). The CDR3 has 13 amino acids. The V gene's germline CDR1 is SGHNT and CDR2 YYREEE (reference sequence). V dropped 4 bases and J dropped 2 bases, with 9 bases sitting between them. DNA of the CDR3: TGTGCCAGCAGCCCGGACAAGAACTATGGCTACACCTTC. Translation: CASSPDKNYGYTF.

This clonotype was picked up many times. This beta chain appears as a stray read in a library generated for alpha chains; its size is not informative. This chain joins TRBV7-6 and TRBJ2-1, with 7 nucleotides matching TRBD2. Germline V CDR1 and CDR2: SGHVS, FNYEAQ. J lost 1 base, V lost 6 bases, and 6 bases had no gene match. The CDR3 has 15 residues. Here the CDR3 reads CASSYRSGSYNEQFF. The CDR3 DNA reads TGTGCCAGCAGTTACCGTAGCGGGTCCTACAATGAGCAGTTCTTC.

By frequency in the sample, this clonotype is medium-sized (0.01 to 0.1%). A library prepared for alpha chains yielded this beta chain as an off-target read; its size is of little meaning. This sequence joins TRBV20-1 and TRBJ2-5; 10 bases match TRBD1. Germline V gene lookup returns CDR1 DFQATT and CDR2 SNEGSKA (reference sequence). V shed 6 bases and J 6 bases; nucleotides not matched to a gene: 7. This CDR3 has 13 residues. The chain's CDR3 is CSASTGGFKTQYF. The CDR3 DNA follows: TGCAGTGCCTCGACAGGGGGCTTCAAGACCCAGTACTTC.

By sample fraction, this clonotype is medium-sized. This beta chain is a stray read from a library made for alpha chains; its abundance is not meaningful. The gene calls are TRBV28 and TRBJ1-2, with D maybe TRBD1 (5 bases). The CDR3 is made up of 14 amino acids. The V and J ends lost 6 bases and 11 bases respectively, with 22 bases between them. Germline lookup yields CDR1 MDHEN and CDR2 SYDVKM. CDR3 amino acids: CASRLGGIAPGYTF. The CDR3 coding sequence is TGTGCCAGCAGGCTCGGGGGGATCGCTCCAGGGTACACCTTC.

This clonotype was picked up many times. A library prepared for alpha chains yielded this beta chain as an off-target read; its size is of little meaning. The V gene is TRBV4-1, the J gene TRBJ1-4; 7 bases fit TRBD1. Germline values: CDR1 MGHRA, CDR2 YSYEKL. The CDR3 is 14 residues long. V lost 5 bases, J lost 8 bases, and 8 bases stayed unmatched. CDR3 in amino acids: CASSSRQGGEKLFF. Here the CDR3 DNA reads TGCGCCAGCAGCTCACGACAGGGCGGCGAAAAACTGTTTTTT.

This clonotype has ten or more counts. As an off-target read in a library built for alpha chains, this beta chain has a frequency of little significance. CDR3 region: CASRSNRDWAGANVLTF. The CDR3 nucleotides are TGTGCCAGCAGGTCCAACAGGGATTGGGCTGGGGCCAACGTCCTGACTTTC. V is TRBV7-9 and J is TRBJ2-6, with D perhaps matching TRBD1 (6 bases). Trimming removed 6 bases from V and 2 bases from J, with 17 bases in between. The germline gives CDR1 SEHNR, CDR2 FQNEAQ (reference sequence). This CDR3 spans 17 amino acids.

This clonotype is categorized as medium-sized. The library was prepared for alpha chains; this beta chain is a stray read, so its frequency means little. The CDR3 here is CSAPGLIDKNIQYF. CDR3 coding DNA: TGCAGTGCTCCTGGGCTCATCGACAAAAACATTCAGTACTTC. The chain employs TRBV20-1 and TRBJ2-4; D is unclear. The V end lost 5 bases, the J end lost 3 bases, and 14 bases lay between the germline ends. The CDR3 has 14 residues. Per germline, CDR1 DFQATT and CDR2 SNEGSKA (reference sequence).

This clonotype appeared many times. Since it is a stray read in a library aimed at alpha chains, this beta chain has a size that is not meaningful. V and J are TRBV20-1 and TRBJ2-1, with 13 bases matching TRBD2. The junction had 7 bases not matched to a gene; V was cut back by 6 bases and J by 8 bases. CDR1 is DFQATT, CDR2 SNEGSKA, per germline (reference sequence). The CDR3 consists of 14 residues. The CDR3 DNA reads TGCAGTGCCCCCGGGACTAGCGGGAAACATGAGCAGTTCTTC. Its protein product is CSAPGTSGKHEQFF.

This clonotype was detected only a few times. The library was built for alpha chains, so this beta chain is an off-target read and its size means little. The chain links TRBV30 to TRBJ2-1, with D possibly being TRBD1 (6 bases). V gave up 0 bases and J gave up 5 bases, with 8 bases separating them. CDR3 length: 13 residues. CDR1 and CDR2 (germline): GTSNPN, SVGIG (reference sequence). Here the CDR3 DNA reads TGTGCCTGGAGTGTAGGGACAAACAATGAGCAGTTCTTC. This gives the protein CAWSVGTNNEQFF.

This clonotype was observed at least ten times. With the library built for alpha chains, this beta chain is off target and its frequency is not meaningful. The J gene is TRBJ2-3, the V gene TRBV18, with 10 bases that match TRBD2. Trimming at V came to 6 bases and at J to 6 bases, leaving 12 bases not matched to a gene. This CDR3 spans 16 amino acids. The germline gives CDR1 KGHSH, CDR2 LQKENI. CDR3 loop: CASSRTRTSGYDTQYF. CDR3 nucleotide sequence: TGTGCCAGCTCCCGCACTCGGACTAGCGGTTACGATACGCAGTATTTT.

Relative to its sample, this clonotype is medium-sized. A library prepared for alpha chains yielded this beta chain as an off-target read; its size is of little meaning. The V gene is TRBV7-9, the J gene TRBJ2-3; no reliable D call. CDR3 length: 14 amino acids. The V end was cut by 3 bases, the J end by 0 bases, with 7 bases between. Germline assignment: CDR1 SEHNR and CDR2 FQNEAQ (reference sequence). DNA of the CDR3: TGTGCCAGCAGCTTCGTTACTAGCACAGATACGCAGTATTTT. It is translated as CASSFVTSTDTQYF.

This clonotype is medium-sized (0.01 to 0.1%) in the sample. This beta chain is off target for a library built for alpha chains, so its abundance means little. V usage is TRBV28 and J usage is TRBJ1-1, with 8 bases fitting TRBD1. V was pared by 5 bases and J by 9 bases, with 5 bases of the junction left unmatched. CDR1 is MDHEN, CDR2 SYDVKM, per germline. The CDR3 consists of 12 residues. The CDR3 coding sequence is TGTGCCAGCAGTCCCGGACAGGGCAAAGCTTTCTTT. It specifies CASSPGQGKAFF.

Comment on this clonotype: A library prepared for alpha chains yielded this beta chain as an off-target read; its size is of little meaning. This chain connects TRBV20-1 to TRBJ1-4; D is possibly TRBD1 (5 bases). The V gene's germline CDR1 is DFQATT and CDR2 SNEGSKA (reference sequence). V lost 8 bases to trimming and J lost 2 bases, with 18 bases between them. The CDR3 loop spans 15 amino acids. The CDR3 DNA reads TGCAGTATGGACGCAGGACGGGGGACTAATGAAAAACTGTTTTTT. Protein: CSMDAGRGTNEKLFF.

This clonotype is termed medium-sized. This beta chain is off target for a library built for alpha chains, so its abundance means little. J is TRBJ2-7 and V is TRBV10-3; 7 bases fit TRBD1. Per germline, CDR1 ENHRY and CDR2 SYGVKD. The CDR3 spans 14 residues. V trimming: 4 bases; J trimming: 3 bases; junction bases outside the gene matches: 6. CDR3 amino acids: CAISGSGGYYEQYF. CDR3 DNA sequence: TGTGCCATCAGTGGATCAGGGGGATACTACGAGCAGTACTTC.